Each of the 21 T cell receptor beta chains below was sequenced from the same sample in a study of cytomegalovirus exposure and HLA in healthy donors (dated by TCRdb to 2016 to 2017). The library came from the immunoSEQ multiplex PCR assay. For the multiplex PCR, a mixture combining 60 forward primers for TCR Vbeta segments and 13 reverse primers for TCR Jbeta segments was used. In TCRdb, the immuneACCESS table is reduced to in-frame sequences with V and J assigned. These tables do not hold every clone; where another copy was compared, an unresolved V gene accounts for under half, and the others remain unexplained. The sample's records list about 79,000 clones. Around 4.4% of the sample is in the top ten clones. Sequencing input: PBMCs. Source of these receptors: a man younger than 45 in good health and CMV-seronegative.

J is TRBJ2-1 and V is TRBV6-1; TRBD2 aligns across 11 bases. Germline lookup yields CDR1 MNHNS and CDR2 SASEGT. The V gene end was trimmed by 6 bases and the J gene end by 4 bases; junction bases not matched to a gene: 5. This CDR3 spans 15 amino acids. The CDR3 loop reads CASSRLAGRYNEQFF. The CDR3, as DNA: TGTGCCAGCAGCCGACTAGCGGGGCGGTACAATGAGCAGTTCTTC.

The V call is TRBV27, the J call TRBJ1-6; perhaps TRBD1 as D (5 bases). The germline V gene has CDR1 MNHEY and CDR2 SMNVEV (reference sequence). The CDR3 sequence is 15 residues long. Trimming took off 6 bases at V and 1 base at J, with 10 bases between the two ends. The CDR3 spells CASRGRASYNSPLHF. The CDR3 nucleotides read TGTGCCAGCAGGGGCAGGGCGTCCTATAATTCACCCCTCCACTTT.

The chain has TRBV5-5 and TRBJ1-5, with a weak D call TRBD1 (6 bases). Per the germline V gene, CDR1 is SGHKS and CDR2 is YYEKEE (reference sequence). V lost 2 bases, J lost 0 bases, and 12 bases lay in between. The CDR3 spans 16 residues. CDR3 loop: CASSFQGQYSNQPQHF. The CDR3 nucleotides are TGTGCCAGCAGCTTCCAGGGACAATATAGCAATCAGCCCCAGCATTTT.

This chain joins TRBV4-2 and TRBJ2-3, with 14 bases that match TRBD2. CDR3 length equals 17 residues. Germline V lookup: CDR1 LGHNA, CDR2 YNFKEQ. V gave up 4 bases and J gave up 5 bases; unmatched junction bases: 8. The chain's CDR3 is CASSLRLAGGRQDTQYF. CDR3 DNA sequence: TGTGCCAGCAGCCTCCGACTAGCGGGGGGGCGGCAAGATACGCAGTATTTT.

The rearrangement joins TRBV4-3 to TRBJ1-2; TRBD1 aligns across 8 bases. Germline values: CDR1 LGHNA, CDR2 YSLEER. The CDR3 is 13 amino acids. After removal of 5 bases from V and 8 bases from J, the junction contained 7 bases not matched to a gene. CDR3 sequence: CASSSRQGLGYTF. The CDR3, as DNA: TGCGCCAGCAGCTCGCGACAGGGGCTCGGCTACACCTTC.

The rearrangement joins TRBV5-1 to TRBJ1-2, with D possibly TRBD1 on 5 matching bases. The CDR3 sequence is 16 residues long. Germline assignment: CDR1 SGHRS and CDR2 YFSETQ. Trimming pared 3 bases from V and 6 bases from J, leaving 21 bases between. In DNA form, the CDR3 reads TGCGCCAGCAGCTCGGCGTTCTTAACAGGAAACAATGGCTACACCTTC. Protein: CASSSAFLTGNNGYTF.

The V call is TRBV7-2, the J call TRBJ1-2, with 7 bases matching TRBD1. Trimming removed 2 bases from V and 11 bases from J; junction bases left unmatched: 5. In germline, CDR1 is SGHTA, CDR2 FQGNSA. This CDR3 has 12 residues. CDR3 residues: CASSLRGRGYTF. Written as DNA, the CDR3 is TGTGCCAGCAGCTTACGGGGCAGGGGGTACACCTTC.

The chain has TRBV7-2 and TRBJ2-7; 8 bases align to TRBD1. In germline, CDR1 is SGHTA, CDR2 FQGNSA. The CDR3 extends over 14 amino acids. J lost 5 bases, V lost 8 bases, and 11 bases had no gene match. CDR3 nucleotides: TGTGCCAGCTCTGGGAGGCAGGGGGCACACGAGCAGTACTTC. This codes for CASSGRQGAHEQYF.

Frequency places this clone as medium-sized (0.01 to 0.1%). The chain has TRBV19 and TRBJ1-1, with a weak D call TRBD1 (5 bases). CDR1 is LNHDA and CDR2 is SQIVND in the germline V gene (reference sequence). Trimming took 5 bases from V and 7 from J, leaving 14 bases between them. The CDR3 has 13 residues. Here the CDR3 DNA reads TGTGCCAGTAGTGTGGGACTAGCTCTTGAAGCTTTCTTT. Translation gives CASSVGLALEAFF.

This rearrangement joins TRBV18 to TRBJ1-2; 12 nucleotides line up with TRBD1. The germline CDR1 and CDR2 sequences are KGHSH and LQKENI. Trimming took 5 bases from V and 6 from J; bases not matched to a gene: 4. The CDR3 loop spans 14 amino acids. The CDR3 bases are TGTGCCAGCTCATCCGGGACAGGGGGCAATGGCTACACCTTC. Translating gives CASSSGTGGNGYTF. Variable domain in full (rest from reference TRBV18 and TRBJ1-2): NAGVMQNPRHLVRRRGQEARLRCSPMKGHSHVYWYRQLPEEGLKFMVYLQKENIIDESGMPKERFSAEFPKEGPSILRIQQVVRGDSAAYFCASSSGTGGNGYTFGSGTRLTVV.

The chain employs TRBV4-2 and TRBJ1-3; tentatively, D is TRBD1 (5 bases). The V and J ends lost 0 bases and 9 bases respectively, with 18 bases between them. Germline CDR1 reads LGHNA; CDR2 reads YNFKEQ. CDR3 length: 16 residues. The DNA of the CDR3 is TGTGCCAGCAGCCAAGAGGGGACGGAGGAGGAGGGCACCATATATTTT. Protein sequence: CASSQEGTEEEGTIYF.

This chain links TRBV11-2 with TRBJ2-7, with D hard to call. Germline V gives CDR1 SGHAT, CDR2 FQNNGV. V lost 5 bases and J lost 4, with 12 bases in between. This CDR3 spans 13 amino acids. The CDR3: CASSPEAPYEQYF. The CDR3, as DNA: TGTGCCAGCAGCCCCGAGGCTCCTTACGAGCAGTACTTC.

The genes are TRBV28 and TRBJ2-7; D gene uncertain. Deletions cut 4 bases from V and 2 bases from J, with 6 bases between. CDR3 length equals 12 residues. The germline CDR1 and CDR2 sequences are MDHEN and SYDVKM. CDR3 in amino acids: CASSSQTYEQYF. As DNA, the CDR3 is TGTGCCAGCAGTTCCCAGACCTACGAGCAGTACTTC.

The rearrangement uses TRBV6-1 and TRBJ1-2; 11 nucleotides line up with TRBD1. The CDR3 loop spans 14 amino acids. J lost 4 bases, V lost 6 bases, and 4 bases had no gene match. Germline V gene data show CDR1 as MNHNS and CDR2 as SASEGT. CDR3 DNA: TGTGCCAGCAGCCTCGGACAGGGGGCCTATGGCTACACCTTC. This gives the protein CASSLGQGAYGYTF.

CDR3 in amino acids: CASKEASDSYEQYF. The CDR3 bases are TGTGCCAGCAAAGAGGCGAGCGACTCCTACGAGCAGTACTTC. J is TRBJ2-7 and V is TRBV6-1; D ambiguous. This CDR3 has 14 amino acids. Per germline, CDR1 MNHNS and CDR2 SASEGT. The V and J ends lost 7 bases and 0 bases respectively, with 13 bases between them.

The rearrangement uses TRBV7-8 and TRBJ1-6; D not certain. The CDR3 totals 13 residues. The V end was cut by 2 bases, the J end by 8 bases, with 7 bases between. Germline V gene data show CDR1 as SGHVS and CDR2 as FQNEAQ. In nucleotides, the CDR3 is TGTGCCAGCAGCTTATTGGGCGATTCACCCCTCCACTTT. Translation gives CASSLLGDSPLHF. The complete variable domain, with remaining parts taken from reference TRBV7-8 and TRBJ1-6, reads GAGVSQSPRYKVAKRGQDVALRCDPISGHVSLFWYQQALGQGPEFLTYFQNEAQLDKSGLPSDRFFAERPEGSVSTLKIQRTQQEDSAVYLCASSLLGDSPLHFGNGTRLTVT.

Of note for this clone: At one of its ends the junction is not consistent with the germline gene, which may arise from a read error. J is TRBJ1-3 and V is TRBV9; 10 nucleotides align to TRBD1. The CDR3 contains 14 residues. From germline, CDR1 is SGDLS and CDR2 YYNGEE. The CDR3 coding sequence is TGTGCCAGCGGCGTAGACAGGGGGCTGAACACCATATATTTT. It specifies CASGVDRGLNTIYF. Drawing the rest from reference TRBV9 and TRBJ1-3, the complete variable domain is DSGVTQTPKHLITATGQRVTLRCSPRSGDLSVYWYQQSLDQGLQFLIQYYNGEERAKGNILERFSAQQFPDLHSELNLSSLELGDSALYFCASGVDRGLNTIYFGEGSWLTVV.

This chain links TRBV6-4 with TRBJ1-1, with TRBD1 identical over 8 bases. This CDR3 spans 15 amino acids. Trimming removed 6 bases from V and 4 bases from J; junction bases left unmatched: 10. From germline, CDR1 is MRHNA and CDR2 SNTAGT. CDR3 in DNA: TGTGCCAGCAGCCGGACGGCACAGGGGGTCACTGAAGCTTTCTTT. Amino acids: CASSRTAQGVTEAFF.

The chain combines TRBV29-1 with TRBJ1-1; TRBD1 agrees at 7 bases. The V gene end was trimmed by 8 bases and the J gene end by 1 base; junction bases not matched to a gene: 16. This CDR3 has 16 residues. Germline V CDR1 and CDR2: SQVTM, ANQGSEA. This chain's CDR3 is CSFRFRTGRGNTEAFF. For the CDR3, the DNA is TGCAGCTTCCGATTTCGGACAGGACGGGGGAACACTGAAGCTTTCTTT.

The chain combines TRBV7-6 with TRBJ2-3, with no clear D. V lost 8 bases, J lost 1 base, and 7 bases lay in between. Germline V gene lookup returns CDR1 SGHVS and CDR2 FNYEAQ. The CDR3 spans 12 residues. The CDR3 DNA reads TGTGCCAGCGGGCTTCGCACAGATACGCAGTATTTT. Translation: CASGLRTDTQYF.

The V call is TRBV5-5, the J call TRBJ1-5, with 9 bases identical to TRBD1. CDR1 is SGHKS, CDR2 YYEKEE, per germline (reference sequence). V lost 4 bases, J lost 5 bases, and 7 bases stayed unmatched. The CDR3 loop spans 15 amino acids. This CDR3 reads CASSPGTGWYQPQHF. DNA for the CDR3: TGTGCCAGCAGCCCGGGGACAGGGTGGTATCAGCCCCAGCATTTT.